A single sample is the source of the 30 T cell receptor beta chains below, sequenced in a study of Graves' ophthalmopathy and Graves' hyperthyroidism. For repertoire sequencing, the TCR beta CDR3 regions were amplified from RNA transcripts. The first round was an RT-PCR with HTBI primers, and the second round was a multiplex PCR. TCRdb recomputed calls from the multiplex PCR reads with MiXCR, one row per CDR3 protein. This sample carries some 520,000 distinct CDR3 sequences, around 15% of them seen once, and the ten largest clones take over 8%. Sequenced sample: blood. Receptors were obtained from a woman aged 25 to 39 with Graves' ophthalmopathy.

This clonotype was seen ten or more times. For the CDR3, the DNA is TGTGCCAGCAGTACCGACAGCCCATCCTACGAGCAGTACTTC. This codes for CASSTDSPSYEQYF. The V and J genes are TRBV6-5 and TRBJ2-7, with D possibly TRBD1 on 5 matching bases. The V gene lost 5 bases and the J gene lost 1 base, with 12 bases spanning the gap. Per germline, CDR1 MNHEY and CDR2 SVGAGI. CDR3 length: 14 residues.

This clonotype was detected ten times or more. Compared with germline, one end of the junction differs, possibly owing to a read error. CDR3 residues: CASSVDQGANTRKQPQHF. The CDR3, as DNA: TGTGCCAGTAGTGTAGATCAGGGGGCTAACACCCGGAAACAGCCCCAGCATTTT. The rearrangement links TRBV19 to TRBJ1-5; 8 positions agree with TRBD1. The CDR3 covers 18 residues. In germline, CDR1 is LNHDA, CDR2 SQIVND (reference sequence).

This clonotype came up many times. This sequence joins TRBV6-1 and TRBJ1-6; no reliable D call. With 6 bases removed from V and 10 bases from J, the gap between germline ends came to 13 bases. Germline V gives CDR1 MNHNS, CDR2 SASEGT. This CDR3 has 13 residues. The CDR3 DNA reads as TGTGCCAGCAGGCGCGGCAAAGCCTCACCCCTCCACTTT. This sequence encodes CASRRGKASPLHF.

This clonotype was recorded at least ten times. The chain recombines TRBV6-5 with TRBJ1-1, with 7 bases aligning to TRBD1. The CDR3 contains 13 residues. Germline V gene lookup returns CDR1 MNHEY and CDR2 SVGAGI. The J segment lost 4 bases and the V segment lost 4 bases, leaving 3 bases of the junction unmatched. The CDR3 bases are TGTGCCAGCAGTTTCCAGGGGGGCACTGAAGCTTTCTTT. Translated: CASSFQGGTEAFF.

This clonotype has a count of ten or more. J is TRBJ1-5 and V is TRBV2, with a possible D match to TRBD1 (6 bases). CDR3 size: 13 residues. Trimming shortened V by 6 bases and J by 14 bases, and 20 bases separated the two germline ends. Per the germline V gene, CDR1 is SNHLY and CDR2 is FYNNEI. The CDR3 region has the DNA TGTGCCAGCAGCCTAGGCCTACAGGGTACAAAGCATTTT. The encoded protein is CASSLGLQGTKHF.

This clonotype was detected many times. This sequence joins TRBV20-1 and TRBJ1-2; no definite D call. Between the trimmed V and J ends, which lost 7 bases and 7 bases, there was a span of 4 bases. The CDR3 has 8 amino acids. Germline V gene data show CDR1 as DFQATT and CDR2 as SNEGSKA (reference sequence). The CDR3 loop reads CSVPGYTF. The DNA of the CDR3 is TGCAGTGTTCCTGGCTACACCTTC.

Many counts were recorded for this clonotype. The chain combines TRBV12-3 or TRBV12-4 with TRBJ1-1, with D perhaps matching TRBD1 (5 bases). The CDR3 covers 13 residues. The V and J ends lost 11 bases and 5 bases respectively, with 18 bases between them. The CDR3 DNA follows: TGTGCCGTCCAATGGGGGGAGGGGACTGAAGCTTTCTTT. Translated, it gives CAVQWGEGTEAFF.

This clonotype was recorded at least ten times. The gene calls are TRBV12-3 or TRBV12-4 and TRBJ1-2; 7 nucleotides agree with TRBD1. The trim removed 6 bases at V and 8 bases at J, leaving 12 bases unmatched. The CDR3 runs to 14 residues. The chain's CDR3 is CASSETGLVGGYTF. The CDR3 DNA follows: TGTGCCAGCAGCGAGACAGGGCTGGTCGGCGGCTACACCTTC.

The chain links TRBV12-3 or TRBV12-4 to TRBJ2-5; D may be TRBD1 (6 bases). Trimming took 6 bases from V and 5 from J, leaving 19 bases between them. CDR3 length: 15 amino acids. CDR3 region: CASSPTGRGRETQYF. DNA of the CDR3: TGTGCCAGCAGCCCTACAGGCAGGGGACGGGAGACCCAGTACTTC.

This clonotype appeared many times. V and J are TRBV6-5 and TRBJ2-2, with D perhaps TRBD2 (6 bases). Trimming took 6 bases from V and 6 from J, leaving 14 bases between them. Germline loops: CDR1 MNHEY, CDR2 SVGAGI. This CDR3 comprises 14 residues. The CDR3 sequence: CASRRLVISGELFF. In DNA, the CDR3 is TGTGCCAGCAGACGACTAGTAATATCCGGGGAGCTGTTTTTT.

The sample holds a few counts of this clonotype. This chain joins TRBV6-5 and TRBJ1-2; tentative D call: TRBD1 (5 bases). The germline CDR1 and CDR2 sequences are MNHEY and SVGAGI. V was cut by 2 bases and J by 4 bases, with 11 bases left in between. The length of the CDR3 is 14 residues. CDR3 region: CASSYGANFYGYTF. As DNA, the CDR3 is TGTGCCAGCAGTTACGGGGCGAATTTCTATGGCTACACCTTC.

This sequence joins TRBV28 and TRBJ2-7; 11 bases match TRBD2. V gave up 6 bases and J gave up 4 bases; unmatched junction bases: 8. Looked up from germline, CDR1 is MDHEN and CDR2 is SYDVKM. The CDR3 spans 15 residues. Here the CDR3 reads CASSPPTSGSYEQYF. CDR3 sequence (DNA): TGTGCCAGCAGCCCCCCAACTAGCGGGAGTTACGAGCAGTACTTC.

This clonotype was recorded many times. V and J are TRBV7-8 and TRBJ2-5, with 8 bases aligning to TRBD2. The CDR3 loop spans 17 amino acids. The germline V gene has CDR1 SGHVS and CDR2 FQNEAQ. The ends lost 2 bases at V and 1 base at J; junction bases unmatched: 9. The CDR3 bases are TGTGCCAGCAGCTTATTGGCGGGAGGCCCCTTCCAAGAGACCCAGTACTTC. This codes for CASSLLAGGPFQETQYF.

This clonotype came up many times. V usage is TRBV6-1 and J usage is TRBJ1-5, with TRBD1 as a possible D gene (5 bases). V was cut by 7 bases and J by 4 bases, with 17 bases left in between. CDR3 length equals 15 residues. Per the germline V gene, CDR1 is MNHNS and CDR2 is SASEGT. For the CDR3, the DNA is TGTGCCAGCATCCTTCCGGGACGGCCAAATCAGCCCCAGCATTTT. Protein product: CASILPGRPNQPQHF.

The V call is TRBV11-3, the J call TRBJ2-1; 9 nucleotides align to TRBD2. From germline, CDR1 is SGHNT and CDR2 YENEEA. The CDR3 has 16 residues. Trimming took 2 bases from V and 3 from J; bases not matched to a gene: 5. CDR3 DNA sequence: TGTGCCAGCAGCTTAAGGGGCGGGGGGGGCTACAATGAGCAGTTCTTC. Amino acid sequence: CASSLRGGGGYNEQFF.

This clonotype was seen repeatedly, ten times or more. The chain is built from TRBV28 and TRBJ1-2; D gene unclear. CDR1 is MDHEN and CDR2 is SYDVKM in the germline V gene. V dropped 4 bases and J dropped 4 bases, with 13 bases sitting between them. This CDR3 spans 14 amino acids. CDR3 residues: CASSSELSLYGYTF. The CDR3 DNA follows: TGTGCCAGCAGTTCGGAGTTGTCTCTCTATGGCTACACCTTC.

This clonotype has only a few counts. The chain links TRBV19 to TRBJ1-1; no firm D call. V lost 10 bases to trimming and J lost 1 base, with 19 bases between them. The CDR3 covers 15 residues. Per the germline V gene, CDR1 is LNHDA and CDR2 is SQIVND (reference sequence). The CDR3 sequence: CATSSFWEQNTEAFF. The CDR3 nucleotides are TGTGCCACCTCCTCCTTTTGGGAGCAGAACACTGAAGCTTTCTTT.

This clonotype was observed many times. The chain has TRBV15 and TRBJ2-5; D remains unclear. The CDR3 has 14 residues. From germline, CDR1 is LNHNV and CDR2 YYDKDF (reference sequence). Trimming cost V 0 bases and J 5 bases, with 10 bases left between them. CDR3 coding DNA: TGTGCCACCAGCAGAGATAGCTCCTCGGAGACCCAGTACTTC. Residues: CATSRDSSSETQYF.

Many counts were recorded for this clonotype. The J gene is TRBJ2-7, the V gene TRBV6-5, with 10 positions matching TRBD1. The CDR3 is made up of 13 amino acids. Looked up from germline, CDR1 is MNHEY and CDR2 is SVGAGI. The J segment lost 7 bases and the V segment lost 6 bases, leaving 6 bases of the junction unmatched. The CDR3 DNA reads TGTGCCAGCAGCTACGGGACAGGGGAAGAGCAGTACTTC. Its translation: CASSYGTGEEQYF.

This clonotype has ten or more counts. The chain couples TRBV5-1 to TRBJ2-3; D not resolved. The germline CDR1 and CDR2 sequences are SGHRS and YFSETQ. Trimming stripped 0 bases from V and 3 bases from J, with 5 bases between. The CDR3 is 13 residues long. The CDR3 loop is CASSLGATDTQYF. In DNA form, the CDR3 reads TGCGCCAGCAGCTTGGGAGCTACAGATACGCAGTATTTT.

The V call is TRBV28, the J call TRBJ1-1, with TRBD1 identical over 8 bases. Trimming took 4 bases from V and 3 from J; bases not matched to a gene: 10. Germline assignment: CDR1 MDHEN and CDR2 SYDVKM. This CDR3 has 16 amino acids. Here the CDR3 reads CASSSGQGQGDTEAFF. The CDR3 DNA reads as TGTGCCAGCAGTTCCGGACAGGGTCAAGGGGACACTGAAGCTTTCTTT.

This chain uses TRBV30 with TRBJ1-2; D is possibly TRBD1 (5 bases). V lost 1 base to trimming and J lost 4 bases, with 10 bases between them. The CDR3 length is 13 residues. Germline V gives CDR1 GTSNPN, CDR2 SVGIG (reference sequence). CDR3 sequence (DNA): TGTGCCTGGAGTGGGCAGGGTATCTATGGCTACACCTTC. This encodes CAWSGQGIYGYTF. The full variable domain, its missing parts supplied by reference TRBV30 and TRBJ1-2, is SQTIHQWPATLVQPVGSPLSLECTVEGTSNPNLYWYRQAAGRGLQLLFYSVGIGQISSEVPQNLSASRPQDRQFILSSKKLLLSDSGFYLCAWSGQGIYGYTFGSGTRLTVV.

A few counts support this clonotype. The chain has TRBV6-5 and TRBJ1-2; D unclear. Trimming removed 2 bases at V and 6 bases at J, with 16 bases between. There are 15 residues in the CDR3. Looked up from germline, CDR1 is MNHEY and CDR2 is SVGAGI. CDR3 loop: CASSYEGIIGNGYTF. The CDR3 region has the DNA TGTGCCAGCAGTTACGAGGGTATTATAGGTAATGGCTACACCTTC.

Many counts were recorded for this clonotype. The junction departs from germline at one end; a sequencing error may be responsible. J is TRBJ1-5 and V is TRBV6-1; D gene ambiguous. Germline CDR1 reads MNHNS; CDR2 reads SASEGT. The CDR3 totals 10 residues. In nucleotides, the CDR3 is TGTGCCAGCAGCGAAGCCATCCCGCATTTT. Its translation is CASSEAIPHF.

This clonotype has a count of ten or more. This chain connects TRBV6-5 to TRBJ1-1, with unresolved D. The germline V gene encodes CDR1 MNHEY and CDR2 SVGAGI. The V and J ends lost 2 bases and 5 bases respectively, with 18 bases between them. The CDR3 spans 16 residues. The CDR3 sequence is CASSYRARWGGTEAFF. The CDR3 region has the DNA TGTGCCAGCAGTTACCGTGCCAGGTGGGGAGGGACTGAAGCTTTCTTT.

Ten or more counts support this clonotype. The chain links TRBV12-3 or TRBV12-4 to TRBJ2-2; 9 bases are a match to TRBD2. This CDR3 is 17 amino acids long. In DNA, the CDR3 is TGTGCATACAGCTCCAGTAGCGGGGGACTCTCTGTCGGGGAGCTGTTTTTT. As protein: CAYSSSSGGLSVGELFF.

This clonotype was recorded many times. The V gene is TRBV12-5, the J gene TRBJ1-5; D gene ambiguous. V was trimmed by 1 base and J by 5 bases, leaving 21 bases between them. This CDR3 comprises 18 residues. Per germline, CDR1 LGHNT and CDR2 FRNRAP. CDR3 loop: CASGLAGSWRASYQPQHF. CDR3 sequence (DNA): TGTGCTAGTGGTTTGGCAGGTAGTTGGCGGGCATCCTATCAGCCCCAGCATTTT.

The chain has TRBV30 and TRBJ1-5; D is perhaps TRBD1 (6 bases). The CDR3 length is 15 residues. The V gene lost 1 base and the J gene lost 7 bases, with 17 bases spanning the gap. Germline CDR1 GTSNPN, CDR2 SVGIG (reference sequence). CDR3 in DNA: TGTGCCTGGAGTGACCACCACAGGGAGGGGCAGCCCCAGCATTTT. This encodes CAWSDHHREGQPQHF.

This clonotype was recorded many times. This CDR3 reads CASSGTTYSNQPQHF. The CDR3, as DNA: TGTGCCAGCAGTGGGACAACTTATAGCAATCAGCCCCAGCATTTT. The J gene is TRBJ1-5, the V gene TRBV2; TRBD1 might be the D (5 bases). V lost 4 bases to trimming and J lost 0 bases, with 10 bases between them. The CDR3 is 15 residues long. Germline V gives CDR1 SNHLY, CDR2 FYNNEI.

This clonotype came up a few times. This chain joins TRBV30 and TRBJ2-6; D is perhaps TRBD1 (6 bases). CDR1 is GTSNPN, CDR2 SVGIG, per germline (reference sequence). CDR3 length: 16 amino acids. The ends were cut back, 1 base at V and 1 base at J, with 11 bases in the middle. The chain's CDR3 is CAWSELGQSGANVLTF. Here the CDR3 DNA reads TGTGCCTGGAGTGAGCTTGGACAGTCTGGGGCCAACGTCCTGACTTTC.